This passage covers 13 T cell receptor beta chains from one sample sequenced in a study of blood T cells in healthy people across ages. The second PCR ran about 6 to 11 cycles with a sample-barcoded 5' primer and J-beta primers. One entry per CDR3 protein results from TCRdb running MiXCR on the 5' RACE reads. In the table there are more than 500,000 distinct CDR3 sequences, around a quarter of which are singletons. This sample also appeared in a second study, on T cells of mothers and their children.

The sequencing sample was made of blood. All receptors derive from a boy between 2 and 10 years old in good health.

This clonotype was found a few times. This may arise from a read error, as a much more abundant clone is one base away. The CDR3 here is CAGSRSGGISYEQYF. CDR3 in DNA: TGTGCCGGCAGTAGAAGCGGGGGTATTTCCTACGAGCAGTACTTC. The rearrangement joins TRBV6-1 to TRBJ2-7, with 8 nucleotides matching TRBD2. The CDR3 contains 15 residues. Germline V gives CDR1 MNHNS, CDR2 SASEGT.

The chain is built from TRBV3-1 and TRBJ2-7; 11 bases line up with TRBD2. Trimming at V came to 1 base and at J to 3 bases, leaving 8 bases not matched to a gene. In germline, CDR1 is LGHDT, CDR2 YNNKEL (reference sequence). This CDR3 has 17 amino acids. CDR3 sequence reads: CASSQGLGTSGRYEQYF. Written as DNA, the CDR3 is TGTGCCAGCAGCCAAGGCCTCGGGACTAGCGGACGCTACGAGCAGTACTTC.

Worth noting for this clonotype: Sequence at one end of the junction differs from germline and may be a read error. The rearrangement links TRBV10-3 to TRBJ2-7, with D possibly TRBD2 on 7 matching bases. The CDR3 consists of 16 residues. Germline V gives CDR1 ENHRY, CDR2 SYGVKD. CDR3 sequence: CAISESKGEGKHEQHF. CDR3 nucleotide sequence: TGTGCCATCAGTGAGTCGAAGGGGGAGGGTAAGCACGAGCAGCACTTC.

V gene TRBV19 combines with J gene TRBJ2-5, with D possibly matching TRBD2 (6 bases). The J call is doubtful: the DNA matches TRBJ2-7 better. CDR3 length: 13 residues. Looked up from germline, CDR1 is LNHDA and CDR2 is SQIVND (reference sequence). The CDR3 bases are TGTGCCAGTAACGACGGGCGGAGGGGCGAGCAGTACTTC. It codes for CASNDGRRGEQYF.

This clonotype came up a few times. The rearrangement uses TRBV9 and TRBJ2-7; tentative D call: TRBD2 (6 bases). The CDR3 sequence is 15 residues long. Germline CDR1 is SGDLS and CDR2 is YYNGEE. Trimming removed 0 bases from V and 2 bases from J, with 12 bases in between. CDR3 DNA: TGTGCCAGCAGCGTAGGGACTATAGGGGCCTACGAGCAGTACTTC. The encoded protein is CASSVGTIGAYEQYF.

The V gene is TRBV10-3, the J gene TRBJ1-1, with D perhaps TRBD1 (5 bases). The V end lost 4 bases, the J end lost 7 bases, and 22 bases lay between the germline ends. This CDR3 region has 16 residues. Germline assignment: CDR1 ENHRY and CDR2 SYGVKD. The CDR3 bases are TGTGCCATCAGTGGGTCGGAGGGTTTCGCCGGGGGTGAAGCTTTCTTT. Residues: CAISGSEGFAGGEAFF.

This clonotype showed up just a few times. This chain joins TRBV12-3 or TRBV12-4 and TRBJ2-5; D gene ambiguous. CDR3 length: 14 amino acids. Trimming pared 8 bases from V and 3 bases from J, leaving 16 bases between. CDR3 amino acids: CASGLGQSKETQYF. CDR3 DNA: TGTGCCAGCGGATTAGGGCAGTCGAAAGAGACCCAGTACTTC.

V gene TRBV7-2 combines with J gene TRBJ2-5; D is possibly TRBD1 (5 bases). The DNA matches TRBJ2-7 better at its end, which makes the J call doubtful. This CDR3 has 15 residues. Germline assignment: CDR1 SGHTA and CDR2 FQGNSA. CDR3 nucleotides: TGTGCCAGCAGCTTGGGCAGGGCCTCCCGCTACGAGCAGTACTTC. Protein: CASSLGRASRYEQYF.

The table lists this clonotype with a few counts. The rearrangement links TRBV21-1 to TRBJ1-6; TRBD1, as called in the table, went unchecked against the DNA. TRBV21-1 represents a pseudogene. The CDR3 has 18 residues. The CDR3 DNA reads as TGTGCCAGCAGCAAATTAGGGGGGGCGGCAGGGAACCGCTCACCCCTCCACTTT. This gives the protein CASSKLGGAAGNRSPLHF.

This clonotype occurred a few times. The rearrangement uses TRBV7-9 and TRBJ2-2, with D uncertain. V was shortened by 1 base and J by 3 bases, with 6 bases between the two germline ends. The CDR3 covers 14 residues. Germline-derived CDR1 and CDR2 are SEHNR and FQNEAQ (reference sequence). The CDR3 region has the DNA TGTGCCAGCAGCTTAGGACTCGACACCGGGGAGCTGTTTTTT. Translated: CASSLGLDTGELFF.

The sample holds a few counts of this clonotype. One end of the junction is discordant with germline, which a read error may explain. The CDR3 coding sequence is TGTGCCAGCAGTTACTCGGCGGTTAAGGGGGGAGGGGCCAACGCCCTGACTTTC. This translates into CASSYSAVKGGGANALTF. V usage is TRBV6-6 and J usage is TRBJ2-6; D is possibly TRBD2 (7 bases). The CDR3 runs to 18 residues. The germline gives CDR1 MNHNY, CDR2 SVGAGI (reference sequence).

The gene calls are TRBV5-1 and TRBJ1-1, with TRBD1 matching 9 bases. Germline V gives CDR1 SGHRS, CDR2 YFSETQ. V lost 0 bases to trimming and J lost 0 bases; unmatched junction nucleotides: 0. The CDR3 spans 15 residues. CDR3 bases: TGCGCCAGCAGCTTGGACAGGGGGCTGAACACTGAAGCTTTCTTT. This translates into CASSLDRGLNTEAFF.

This clonotype was seen at least ten times. The chain joins TRBV20-1 to TRBJ2-7; D might be TRBD1 (6 bases). This CDR3 has 13 amino acids. Trimming took 1 base from V and 4 from J, leaving 11 bases between them. Germline CDR1 and CDR2: DFQATT and SNEGSKA (reference sequence). The CDR3 spells CSARGQEYYEQYF. CDR3 nucleotide sequence: TGCAGTGCTAGAGGACAGGAGTATTACGAGCAGTACTTC.